The rows below give T cell receptor beta chains drawn from one sample of a study of T cells after yellow fever vaccination. TCRdb passed the 5' RACE reads through MiXCR, listing each CDR3 protein once. The repertoire includes 300,000 to 350,000 distinct CDR3 sequences, roughly 8.3% of them detected once, and roughly a sixth sits in the top ten. The specimen was PBMCs, collected around 45 days after the first yellow fever vaccination. The source of these receptors is a man aged 18 to 35 who received the YFV17D yellow fever vaccine. Each CDR3 is given with its conserved first and last residue. The D gene is left open where the match is weak. Clone size is not always given. Where it is, it says once, few, many or a class for expanded clones.

j_call v_call clone_size d_call cdr3_nt cdr3_aa
TRBJ1-3 TRBV11-2 . . TGTGCCAGCAGCTTAGGTCTCACTGGAAACACCATATATTTT CASSLGLTGNTIYF
TRBJ1-2 TRBV4-3 few . TGCGCCAGCAGCCAAGATTTCTTAGGCCAGACTTATGGCTACACCTTC CASSQDFLGQTYGYTF
TRBJ1-1 TRBV23-1 . . TGCGCCAGCAGTCAAGGGGGAACTTTGAACACTGAAGCTTTCTTT CASSQGGTLNTEAFF
TRBJ1-5 TRBV7-2 many . TGTGCCAGCAGCTTACAAGGGTCGTATAGCAATCAGCCCCAGCATTTT CASSLQGSYSNQPQHF
TRBJ1-6 TRBV20-1 . . TGCAGTGCTGACCGAATTGATTCACCCCTCCACTTT CSADRIDSPLHF
TRBJ2-1 TRBV13 few . TGTGCCAGCATCAACCCAGGGGAGATTTACAATGAGCAGTTCTTC CASINPGEIYNEQFF
TRBJ2-7 TRBV4-1 . . TGCGCCAGCAGCCAAGACCCCGGACAGTACTACGAGCAGTACTTC CASSQDPGQYYEQYF
TRBJ1-3 TRBV7-9 few . TGTGCCAGCAGCCTCGGGGCCATCTCTGGAAACACCATATATTTT CASSLGAISGNTIYF
TRBJ2-1 TRBV6-5 . . TGTGCCAGCAGTTCCGGGATGGGGTCCTACAATGAGCAGTTCTTC CASSSGMGSYNEQFF
TRBJ1-5 TRBV7-9 many TRBD1 TGTGCCAGCAGCTCAGGACAGGGTAGCAATCAGCCCCAGCATTTT CASSSGQGSNQPQHF
TRBJ1-2 TRBV5-1 few . TGCGCCAGCAGCTTGTCCCTAGACAGACGCTATGGCTACACCTTC CASSLSLDRRYGYTF
TRBJ1-5 TRBV6-1 few . TGTGCCAGCAATGTCCCCCGACGGTATAGCAATCAGCCCCAGCATTTT CASNVPRRYSNQPQHF
TRBJ2-3 TRBV6-1 few . TGTGCCAGTAAACTACAGGGCACAGATACGCAGTATTTT CASKLQGTDTQYF
TRBJ2-1 TRBV15 . TRBD2 TGTGCCACCAGCTTACCGGGACTAACCCAGCAGTTCTTC CATSLPGLTQQFF
TRBJ1-1 TRBV27 . . TGTGCCAGCAAACCCCGTACAGGGACCACTGAAGCTTTCTTT CASKPRTGTTEAFF
TRBJ1-4 TRBV9 few . TGTGCCAGCAGTCAAGACCAGGGTGAAAAACTGTTTTTT CASSQDQGEKLFF
TRBJ2-1 TRBV7-2 . . TGTGCCAGCAGCCCCGAACGGGGGACCTACAATGAGCAGTTCTTC CASSPERGTYNEQFF
TRBJ2-5 TRBV15 . TRBD2 TGTGCCACCAGCAGAGGCGGGACTAGCGGGGGACGGGAGACCCAGTACTTC CATSRGGTSGGRETQYF
TRBJ2-5 TRBV5-1 few . TGCGCCAGCAGCTTGCTGGGGTGGGAGACCCAGTACTTC CASSLLGWETQYF
TRBJ2-6 TRBV21-1 . . TGTGCCAGCAGGATGAGACGGAGCCTCCACTCTGGGGCCAACGTCCTGACTTTC CASRMRRSLHSGANVLTF
TRBJ2-3 TRBV21-1 . . TGTGCCAGCATCAAAGTTCGTCCCCCCCATACGCAGTATTTT CASIKVRPPHTQYF
TRBJ2-7 TRBV27 many . TGTGCCAGCAGTGGGTCAGGTAGCTACGAGCAGTACTTC CASSGSGSYEQYF
TRBJ2-1 TRBV25-1 . . TGTGCCATAAAACCTCAGGGCCCTTACAATGAGCAGTTCTTC CAIKPQGPYNEQFF
TRBJ2-5 TRBV30 few TRBD1 TGTGCCTGGGGGCTCCCGGACAGGTTGCTGACGCAGACCCAGTACTTC CAWGLPDRLLTQTQYF
TRBJ1-2 TRBV6-5 few . TGTGCCAGCAGTTACGACAGCACGAACTATGGCTACACCTTC CASSYDSTNYGYTF
TRBJ1-1 TRBV5-1 . . TGCGCCAGCAGGAGACAAAGGAACACTGAAGCTTTCTTT CASRRQRNTEAFF
TRBJ1-3 TRBV20-1 few . TGCAGTGCTAGGATCCCTGGAAACACCATATATTTT CSARIPGNTIYF
TRBJ1-1 TRBV7-9 . . TGTGCCAGCAGACGACAGGCTGAAGCTTTCTTT CASRRQAEAFF
TRBJ2-1 TRBV11-2 few TRBD2 TGTGCCAGCAGCTTTAATCGGGATAGCGGGGGCTCCTACAATGAGCAGTTCTTC CASSFNRDSGGSYNEQFF
TRBJ2-7 TRBV7-2 many TRBD1 TGTGCCAGCAGCTTAGGGCGGACAGGCTACGAGCAGTACTTC CASSLGRTGYEQYF
TRBJ2-1 TRBV20-1 many TRBD2 TGCAGTGCCAGACTAGCGGGGGGCCGTTACAATGAGCAGTTCTTC CSARLAGGRYNEQFF
TRBJ1-4 TRBV5-1 . TRBD1 TGCGCCAGCAGCAAGGACAGGGGGCGACTGAATGAAAAACTGTTTTTT CASSKDRGRLNEKLFF
TRBJ2-2 TRBV28 . . TGTGCCAGCAGAAACATTAGGGGTTCCTCGAACACCGGGGAGCTGTTTTTT CASRNIRGSSNTGELFF
TRBJ2-5 TRBV7-9 few . TGTGCCAGCAGCTTTCAGGAGCTGTACCAAGAGACCCAGTACTTC CASSFQELYQETQYF
TRBJ1-4 TRBV18 few . TGTGCCAGCTCACCGACTGGGGGTGTGGAAAAACTGTTTTTT CASSPTGGVEKLFF
TRBJ2-1 TRBV5-1 few TRBD2 TGCGCCAGCAGCTCCGTCAGCGGGGGGCGAATTGAGCAGTTCTTC CASSSVSGGRIEQFF
TRBJ2-2 TRBV27 few . TGTGCCAGCATCGGAGCGTTCCCTAACACCGGGGAGCTGTTTTTT CASIGAFPNTGELFF
TRBJ1-1 TRBV5-4 few . TGTGCCAGCACCCTTGGCGGCAGCATGAACACTGAAGCTTTCTTT CASTLGGSMNTEAFF
TRBJ2-1 TRBV14 . TRBD2 TGTGCCAGCAGCTGGGGACTAGCGGCCCTTTATGATGAGCAGTTCTTC CASSWGLAALYDEQFF
TRBJ1-2 TRBV4-3 . . TGCGCCAGCAGCCAAGGGGGCCCGGGGATGGATGGCTACACCTTC CASSQGGPGMDGYTF
TRBJ2-1 TRBV6-5 few . TGTGCCAGCAGTTACCCCAGGGGGGGCAGGGTTAATGAGCAGTTCTTC CASSYPRGGRVNEQFF
TRBJ2-3 TRBV5-1 . TRBD2 TGCGCCAGCAGCTCGGGACTAGCGGACACAGATACGCAGTATTTT CASSSGLADTDTQYF
TRBJ1-1 TRBV18 few . TGTGCCAGCTCACCAGGGAAGGACACTGAAGCTTTCTTT CASSPGKDTEAFF
TRBJ2-1 TRBV5-5 many . TGTGCCAGCAGCTTTAACAGCGGCGCTGAGCAGTTCTTC CASSFNSGAEQFF
TRBJ1-1 TRBV18 . . TGTGCCAGCTCACCCCCTATGAGGGAAAAAGCTTTCTTT CASSPPMREKAFF
TRBJ1-2 TRBV20-1 . . TGCAGTGCTCCCGACGCGGGAATCGGCTACACCTTC CSAPDAGIGYTF
TRBJ2-5 TRBV5-4 few TRBD1 TGTGCCAGCAGCTTGAAGACAGGGGTGGAGGAGACCCAGTACTTC CASSLKTGVEETQYF
TRBJ2-3 TRBV4-1 . . TGCGCCAGCAGCCAAGATGGACGGGGCCTGCAAGATACGCAGTATTTT CASSQDGRGLQDTQYF
TRBJ1-6 TRBV6-1 . . TGTGCCAGCAACCATCGAGGGGGGAGGAATTCACCCCTCCACTTT CASNHRGGRNSPLHF
TRBJ2-5 TRBV5-1 few . TGCGCCAGCAGCTTGGCCGCCGGGATGGAGGAGACCCAGTACTTC CASSLAAGMEETQYF
TRBJ2-3 TRBV20-1 few TRBD2 TGCAGTGCCCTCATAGCGGGGGCTTCCGATACGCAGTATTTT CSALIAGASDTQYF
TRBJ1-1 TRBV18 few . TGTGCCAGCTCACCGACTGGACAAGGAAAATGGAACACTGAAGCTTTCTTT CASSPTGQGKWNTEAFF
TRBJ2-3 TRBV12-3/TRBV12-4 few TRBD2 TGTGCCAGCAGTTACCTAGCGGGGGGGCCCGCGCAGTATTTT CASSYLAGGPAQYF
TRBJ1-2 TRBV12-3/TRBV12-4 . . TGTGCCAGCCAAAAACAGGGTGGCTATGGCTACACCTTC CASQKQGGYGYTF